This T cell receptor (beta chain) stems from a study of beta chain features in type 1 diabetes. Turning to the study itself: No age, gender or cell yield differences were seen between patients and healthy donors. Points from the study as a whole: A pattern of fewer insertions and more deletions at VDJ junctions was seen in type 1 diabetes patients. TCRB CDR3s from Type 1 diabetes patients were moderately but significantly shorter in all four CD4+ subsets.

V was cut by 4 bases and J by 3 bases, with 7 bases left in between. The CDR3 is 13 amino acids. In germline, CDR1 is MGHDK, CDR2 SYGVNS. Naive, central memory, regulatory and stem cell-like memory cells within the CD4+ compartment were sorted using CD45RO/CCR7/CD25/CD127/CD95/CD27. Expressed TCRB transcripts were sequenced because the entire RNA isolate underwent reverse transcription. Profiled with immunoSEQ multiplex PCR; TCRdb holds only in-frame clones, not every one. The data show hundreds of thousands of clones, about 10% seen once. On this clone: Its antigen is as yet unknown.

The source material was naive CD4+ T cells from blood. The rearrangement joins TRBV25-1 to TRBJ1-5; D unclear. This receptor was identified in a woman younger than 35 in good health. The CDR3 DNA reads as TGTGCCAGCAGTGGAGGGAACAATCAGCCCCAGCATTTT. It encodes CASSGGNNQPQHF.